This TCR beta chain was recovered during a study of T cells expressing NK-cell markers (dated by TCRdb to 2020 to 2022). About the full investigation: About eight donors provided sorted CD3+CD56+NKG2C+, CD3+CD56+NKG2C- and CD3+CD56-NKG2C+ T-cell subsets, whose TCR beta-chain repertoires were profiled. Among the eight sequenced donors, only one was HCMV-seronegative, while the other seven were HCMV-seropositive. Randomly selected healthy volunteers, three men and five women, were used as the eight sequenced donors. Sequencing of the libraries produced 2 x 150 bp reads on Illumina HiSeq 2000/2500, MiSeq or NextSeq. General study outcomes and caveats: In about six donors, the dominant CD3+CD56+NKG2C+ clonotypes were found to rank among the top 10 CD8+ clonotypes and to make up about 1.0-7.5% of CD8+ T cells. It remained unclear whether the expanded NKG2C-expressing T cell clones were specific for HCMV antigens. Those dominant clonotypes were again the most abundant among CD3+CD56-NKG2C+ cells in a few donors, at about 28.3-65%.

HCMV-specific IgG was detected in serum with a commercial ELISA kit to determine HCMV serostatus. Peripheral blood mononuclear cells were isolated from blood by Ficoll density gradient centrifugation. The CDR3 goes from the cysteine to the phenylalanine over 15 residues. No coding sequence is recorded. CDR1 and CDR2, per the germline V gene, are MNHEY and SVGAGI. On this clonotype: What antigen it recognizes has not been identified.

The run used an Illumina HiSeq 2000. TCR beta cDNA libraries were prepared using 5'RACE template switching, which introduced a universal primer site and unique molecular identifiers. Synthesis of cDNA was primed from the TCR beta constant segment and was followed by two consecutive PCR amplification steps. As for the authors' bioinformatics: Reads were demultiplexed and grouped by UMI with MIGEC, and clonotypes were assembled and quantified with MiTCR. To remove erroneous sequences, TCR cDNA sequences were retained only when supported by two or more reads. The tcR package was used for downstream repertoire analysis, with clonotypes matched between fractions based on CDR3 nucleotide sequence plus V segment. VDJmatch was used to annotate antigen specificity against VDJdb, with one amino acid substitution in CDR3 permitted. TCRdb reprocessed the reads, so every CDR3 protein sequence counts as one entry and DNA is not shown. The authors' filters were not applied to this entry. The data table for this sample lists more than 400,000 distinct CDR3 sequences. Less than 7.5% of the sample rests with the top ten.

Input material: blood T cells: a sorted CD56 or NKG2C T cell subset, CD4+ or CD8+ T cells, or bulk PBMC T cells (not recorded which). Recombination joined TRBV6-5 with TRBJ2-1; TCRdb's assignment of TRBD2 cannot be checked, as there is no DNA. The sequence came from a woman between 18 and 75 years old in good health. CDR3 protein: CASSLLAGGPKEQFF.